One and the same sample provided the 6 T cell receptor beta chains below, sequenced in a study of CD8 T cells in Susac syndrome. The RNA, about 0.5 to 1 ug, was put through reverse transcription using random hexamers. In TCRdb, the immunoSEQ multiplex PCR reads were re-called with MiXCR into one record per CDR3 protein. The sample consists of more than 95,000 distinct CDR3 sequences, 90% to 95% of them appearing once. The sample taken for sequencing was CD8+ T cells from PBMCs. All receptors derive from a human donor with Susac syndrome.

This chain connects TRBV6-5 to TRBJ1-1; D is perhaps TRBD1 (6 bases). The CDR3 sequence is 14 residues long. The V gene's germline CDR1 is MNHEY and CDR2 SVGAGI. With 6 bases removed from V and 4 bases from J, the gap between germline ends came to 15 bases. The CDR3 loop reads CASRNTGLGTEAFF. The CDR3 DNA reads TGTGCCAGCAGAAATACAGGGCTTGGCACTGAAGCTTTCTTT.

CDR3 loop: CTSSGTGRLDTQYF. The CDR3 DNA is TGCACCAGCAGCGGAACGGGTCGTTTAGATACGCAGTATTTT. This rearrangement joins TRBV1 to TRBJ2-3. TRBV1 is a listed pseudogene. This CDR3 contains 14 residues.

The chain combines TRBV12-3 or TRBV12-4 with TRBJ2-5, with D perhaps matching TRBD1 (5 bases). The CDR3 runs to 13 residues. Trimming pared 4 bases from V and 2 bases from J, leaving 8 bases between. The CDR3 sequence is CASSSDIQETQYF. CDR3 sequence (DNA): TGTGCCAGCAGTTCGGACATACAAGAGACCCAGTACTTC.

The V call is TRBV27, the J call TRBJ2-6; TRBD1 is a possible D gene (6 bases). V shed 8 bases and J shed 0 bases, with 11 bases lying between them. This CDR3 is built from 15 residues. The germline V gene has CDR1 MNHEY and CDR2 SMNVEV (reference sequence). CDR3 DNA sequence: TGTGCCAGCCAGGACAGCCTCTCTGGGGCCAACGTCCTGACTTTC. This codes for CASQDSLSGANVLTF.

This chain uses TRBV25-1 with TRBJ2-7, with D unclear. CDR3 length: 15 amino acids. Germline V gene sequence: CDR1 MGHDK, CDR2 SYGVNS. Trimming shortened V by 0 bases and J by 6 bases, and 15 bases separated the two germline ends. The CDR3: CASSEYGNSMGEQYF. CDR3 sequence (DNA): TGTGCCAGCAGTGAATATGGTAACTCTATGGGCGAGCAGTACTTC.

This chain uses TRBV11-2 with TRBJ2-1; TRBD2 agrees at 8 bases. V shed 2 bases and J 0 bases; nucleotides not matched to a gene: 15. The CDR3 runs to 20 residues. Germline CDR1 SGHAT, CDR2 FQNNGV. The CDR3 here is CASSLFGGGPLLSSYNEQFF. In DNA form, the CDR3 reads TGTGCCAGCAGCTTATTCGGCGGGGGGCCCTTACTCAGCTCCTACAATGAGCAGTTCTTC.